The clone carrying this TCR beta chain was observed a handful of times. Its target is unknown. The data belong to a study of T cells in Graves' hyperthyroidism and ophthalmopathy. Whole-study results and caveats: Ophthalmopathy was separated from stable hyperthyroidism by a 13 V-J model. Researchers found most expanded thyroid clonotypes above 0.001 in blood as well.

Amplification of TCR beta CDR3 regions used RNA as the template. The study used the HTBI primer set for a first-round RT-PCR of the TCR CDR3. MiXCR, applied by TCRdb to the multiplex PCR reads, yields one record per CDR3 protein. The sample holds about 480,000 distinct CDR3 sequences, over 13% seen once. The CDR3 sequence is 14 residues long. Germline-derived CDR1 and CDR2 are MNHNS and SASEGT. V dropped 6 bases and J dropped 2 bases, with 11 bases sitting between them. Fresh 10 ml peripheral blood yielded PBMCs. The specimen sequenced was blood. This chain connects TRBV6-1 to TRBJ1-5; D call uncertain. This clonotype was obtained from a woman aged 18-30 years with Graves' hyperthyroidism. CDR3 DNA sequence: TGTGCCAGCAGCCAAGGGTCAGGCAATCAGCCCCAGCATTTT. Translation: CASSQGSGNQPQHF.